This T cell receptor beta chain is from a study of early T cells in non-severe SARS-CoV-2 infection (dated by TCRdb to about 2021). With regard to the full study: TCR sequencing used bulk RNA from unsorted whole blood, so alpha and beta chains could not be paired. What the research found in general, with its limitations: VDJdb matching was skewed toward anti-spike CD8 responses, so virus-specific expansions were likely underestimated and private and CD4 specificities were missed.

The table lists this clonotype with a few counts. This receptor's antigen is unknown. No base-level quality is on record; no much larger clone is a single base apart. A case-control design nested within a healthcare worker cohort in London, UK, was used, with weekly nasopharyngeal swab PCR tests and blood sampling performed. Healthcare workers were recruited during the week of the UK lockdown, between 23 and 31 March 2020, and followed weekly for up to about 15 weeks. The CDR3 has 19 amino acids, counting the end cysteine and phenylalanine. Solely the CDR3 DNA is kept, with 57 bases framed from the first base. Reading the germline V gene gives CDR1 SNHLY and CDR2 FYNNEI. Trimming at the junction amounts to 6 bases on V and 2 bases on J, and the germline ends lie 26 bases apart. Library method: 5' RACE. TCRdb names NextSeq 500 as the instrument used. Unique molecular identifiers were attached to individual cDNA molecules in the TCR library protocol so that sequencing error and PCR bias could be corrected. Both TCR alpha and beta chains were sequenced, and tight co-correlation was observed between alpha and beta sequence abundances in each sample. In the paper's pipeline: Decombinator V4 was used to annotate TCR sequences for V gene, J gene and CDR3. Expanded TCRs were defined as changing significantly between any two time points under a Poisson model with p below 0.0001. TCR abundances were normalised to the total number of TCRs sequenced per sample and expressed as counts per million. TRAV1-2 paired with TRAJ12, TRAJ20 or TRAJ33 defined MAIT TCRs, while TRAV10 paired with TRAJ18 defined iNKT TCRs. VDJdb, accessed on 1 November 2021, was searched for TCRs annotated for CMV, EBV and SARS-CoV-2, and TCRs annotated for more than one antigen were excluded. The public sequencing data were trimmed at Q25 with fastp and processed into clonotypes with MiXCR by TCRdb, which kept only in-frame beta chains. Rows are combined by CDR3 protein, so each entry shows the most common genes and DNA. V and J calls and clone size were set by TCRdb, not the authors. This sample comprises about 77,000 distinct CDR3 sequences, over 9% of them detected only once. The ten biggest clones cover roughly 4.8% of the sample.

The rearranged segments are TRBV2 and TRBJ2-4; a tentative D call is TRBD1 (6 bases match). This sequence originates from an adult who was a healthcare worker with PCR-confirmed SARS-CoV-2 infection or an uninfected control (not recorded which). The sequenced sample consisted of whole blood. CDR3 loop: CASSIPRSFETGTKNIQYF. The sequenced DNA: TGTGCCAGCAGCATTCCCCGTTCATTCGAAACAGGGACCAAAAACATTCAGTACTTC.